The 32 T cell receptor beta chains in this list originate from one sample, sequenced in a study of blood T cell repertoires in COVID-19. The assay was immunoSEQ multiplex PCR, and TCRdb's table has in-frame clones only and misses some. Here the sample spans approximately 70,000 clones, more than 65% being singletons. Sequencing input: peripheral blood. Source of these receptors: an elderly woman with active or convalescent COVID-19.

V usage is TRBV13 and J usage is TRBJ1-3, with D maybe TRBD1 (6 bases). This CDR3 is built from 15 residues. Looked up from germline, CDR1 is PRHDT and CDR2 is FYEKMQ (reference sequence). V dropped 5 bases and J dropped 0 bases, with 11 bases sitting between them. CDR3 in amino acids: CASSPGQYSGNTIYF. DNA of the CDR3: TGTGCCAGCAGCCCAGGACAGTACTCTGGAAACACCATATATTTT.

The V call is TRBV7-9, the J call TRBJ1-5, with a weak D call TRBD1 (5 bases). V gave up 4 bases and J gave up 0 bases, with 13 bases separating them. This CDR3 region has 16 residues. Germline V gene data show CDR1 as SEHNR and CDR2 as FQNEAQ (reference sequence). The CDR3 region has the DNA TGTGCCAGCAGCTCCTGGACAACCCATAGCAATCAGCCCCAGCATTTT. It specifies CASSSWTTHSNQPQHF.

V usage is TRBV6-1 and J usage is TRBJ1-3, with 9 positions matching TRBD1. The CDR3 has 17 residues. The germline CDR1 and CDR2 sequences are MNHNS and SASEGT. Losses at the gene ends were 1 base for V and 4 bases for J; bases not matched to a gene: 8. As DNA, the CDR3 is TGTGCCAGCAGTGAAGGGCTCGGGGACAGGGTGGGAAACACCATATATTTT. Translating gives CASSEGLGDRVGNTIYF.

In DNA form, the CDR3 reads TGTGCCAGCAGGCCGGGACAGGCCCCTTCACCCCTCCACTTT. Its translation: CASRPGQAPSPLHF. The chain carries TRBV6-5 and TRBJ1-6, with 8 bases lining up with TRBD1. The length of the CDR3 is 14 residues. The V segment lost 6 bases and the J segment 9 bases; nucleotides outside the gene matches: 7. Germline CDR1 reads MNHEY; CDR2 reads SVGAGI.

The chain employs TRBV7-9 and TRBJ1-1; no clear D. The length of the CDR3 is 15 residues. The V end was cut by 5 bases, the J end by 8 bases, with 21 bases between. Germline V gives CDR1 SEHNR, CDR2 FQNEAQ (reference sequence). CDR3 nucleotides: TGTGCCAGCAGCCGTCCCGGCAGAGGAAGTTCGGAAGCTTTCTTT. The encoded protein is CASSRPGRGSSEAFF.

The rearrangement joins TRBV28 to TRBJ2-1; 7 bases map to TRBD2. CDR1 is MDHEN, CDR2 SYDVKM, per germline. The junction had 8 bases not matched to a gene; V was cut back by 4 bases and J by 5 bases. The CDR3 totals 15 residues. Here the CDR3 reads CASSSSGTKDNEQFF. DNA for the CDR3: TGTGCCAGCAGTTCCAGCGGGACTAAGGACAATGAGCAGTTCTTC.

This chain joins TRBV14 and TRBJ2-7; D unclear. CDR1 is SGHDN, CDR2 FVKESK, per germline. V was trimmed by 1 base and J by 4 bases, leaving 8 bases between them. The CDR3 is made up of 13 amino acids. CDR3 amino acids: CASSQVLSYEQYF. The CDR3, as DNA: TGTGCCAGCAGCCAAGTTTTGTCGTACGAGCAGTACTTC.

The V gene is TRBV2, the J gene TRBJ1-5; no firm D call. V lost 6 bases, J lost 0 bases, and 12 bases lay in between. The CDR3 has 15 amino acids. Germline values: CDR1 SNHLY, CDR2 FYNNEI. CDR3 nucleotide sequence: TGTGCCAGCAGATTGGGCGAACATAGCAATCAGCCCCAGCATTTT. This gives the protein CASRLGEHSNQPQHF.

This clone occurred once. V gene TRBV19 combines with J gene TRBJ1-2; TRBD1 agrees at 7 bases. Per germline, CDR1 LNHDA and CDR2 SQIVND (reference sequence). V shed 9 bases and J 5 bases; nucleotides not matched to a gene: 27. The CDR3 totals 19 residues. The CDR3, as DNA: TGTGCCAGCCAAAAGGGACAGAGAGATTTTTGGCGGTTGCGGTATGGCTACACCTTC. Translated: CASQKGQRDFWRLRYGYTF. Full variable domain (remainder filled in from reference TRBV19 and TRBJ1-2): DGGITQSPKYLFRKEGQNVTLSCEQNLNHDAMYWYRQDPGQGLRLIYYSQIVNDFQKGDIAEGYSVSREKKESFPLTVTSAQKNPTAFYLCASQKGQRDFWRLRYGYTFGSGTRLTVV.

V and J are TRBV29-1 and TRBJ1-1, with 7 bases aligning to TRBD1. Germline CDR1 reads SQVTM; CDR2 reads ANQGSEA. Trimming at V came to 4 bases and at J to 2 bases, leaving 4 bases not matched to a gene. This CDR3 region has 13 residues. CDR3: CSVAWTGNTEAFF. DNA for the CDR3: TGCAGCGTTGCCTGGACAGGCAACACTGAAGCTTTCTTT.

The V gene is TRBV19, the J gene TRBJ2-6; no clear D. The CDR3 is 15 residues long. Germline CDR1 and CDR2: LNHDA and SQIVND (reference sequence). V lost 3 bases and J 6 bases, leaving 12 bases between the germline ends. This CDR3 reads CASSINSAQANVLTF. The CDR3 coding sequence is TGTGCCAGTAGTATTAACTCAGCGCAGGCCAACGTCCTGACTTTC.

This clone was detected a few times. The rearrangement joins TRBV6-2 or TRBV6-3 to TRBJ1-2; perhaps TRBD1 as D (5 bases). Germline CDR1 reads MNHEY; CDR2 reads SVGEGT. The CDR3 is 16 amino acids. V dropped 2 bases and J dropped 5 bases, with 18 bases sitting between them. The CDR3 reads CASSYPSTPGGYGYTF. The CDR3 bases are TGTGCCAGCAGTTACCCTTCGACTCCGGGGGGTTATGGCTACACCTTC.

This chain connects TRBV14 to TRBJ2-7; possible D gene TRBD2, 6 bases. V was trimmed by 8 bases and J by 4 bases, leaving 15 bases between them. Per germline, CDR1 SGHDN and CDR2 FVKESK. The CDR3 spans 13 residues. CDR3 in amino acids: CASRGGAPYEQYF. DNA for the CDR3: TGTGCCAGCCGCGGAGGGGCCCCATACGAGCAGTACTTC.

This chain links TRBV5-5 with TRBJ2-5; tentatively, D is TRBD1 (6 bases). The germline gives CDR1 SGHKS, CDR2 YYEKEE (reference sequence). V shed 4 bases and J shed 4 bases, with 14 bases lying between them. This CDR3 contains 14 residues. The CDR3 sequence: CASSPDRWRETQYF. The CDR3 bases are TGTGCCAGCAGCCCGGACAGATGGCGAGAGACCCAGTACTTC.

The rearrangement links TRBV3-1 (or the pseudogene TRBV3-2) to TRBJ2-2, with D possibly being TRBD2 (5 bases). CDR1 and CDR2 (germline): LGHDT, YNNKEL (reference sequence). This CDR3 is 14 amino acids long. The germline V and J ends were trimmed by 4 bases and 6 bases, with 12 bases remaining between them. The CDR3 DNA follows: TGTGCCAGCAGCCGAACTAGGTCCGCCGGGGAGCTGTTTTTT. The encoded protein is CASSRTRSAGELFF.

The J gene is TRBJ1-5, the V gene TRBV18; TRBD1 matches at 10 bases. This CDR3 has 18 amino acids. Per germline, CDR1 KGHSH and CDR2 LQKENI. V lost 8 bases and J lost 9; bases outside the gene matches: 22. The DNA for the CDR3 is TGTGCCAGCCGACTAAGCCCCTCCGGGACAGGGGTAAGGTCGCCCCAGCATTTT. It specifies CASRLSPSGTGVRSPQHF.

This clone showed up just once. The chain combines TRBV19 with TRBJ1-3; 7 nucleotides line up with TRBD1. With 4 bases clipped from V and 0 bases from J, the junction kept 6 bases outside the gene matches. Germline assignment: CDR1 LNHDA and CDR2 SQIVND (reference sequence). The length of the CDR3 is 16 residues. The CDR3, as DNA: TGTGCCAGTAGTACACTACAGGGGAGCTCTGGAAACACCATATATTTT. It yields the protein CASSTLQGSSGNTIYF.

The V gene is TRBV19, the J gene TRBJ1-1; D is unresolved. This CDR3 is 14 amino acids long. V lost 5 bases to trimming and J lost 0 bases, with 10 bases between them. Germline loops: CDR1 LNHDA, CDR2 SQIVND (reference sequence). This chain's CDR3 is CASSRQTVNTEAFF. The CDR3 nucleotides are TGTGCCAGTAGTCGGCAAACAGTGAACACTGAAGCTTTCTTT. Full variable domain (outside the CDR3, taken from reference TRBV19 and TRBJ1-1): DGGITQSPKYLFRKEGQNVTLSCEQNLNHDAMYWYRQDPGQGLRLIYYSQIVNDFQKGDIAEGYSVSREKKESFPLTVTSAQKNPTAFYLCASSRQTVNTEAFFGQGTRLTVV.

The rearrangement uses TRBV2 and TRBJ1-5, with a weak D call TRBD1 (5 bases). The CDR3 runs 13 residues. The V gene lost 6 bases and the J gene lost 9 bases, with 15 bases spanning the gap. Looked up from germline, CDR1 is SNHLY and CDR2 is FYNNEI. The DNA for the CDR3 is TGTGCCAGCAGCAGAGAACAGGAGCGGCCCCAGCATTTT. As protein: CASSREQERPQHF.

The chain uses TRBV12-5 and TRBJ1-1; D possibly corresponds to TRBD1 (6 bases). Deletions cut 5 bases from V and 5 bases from J, with 21 bases between. Germline V gives CDR1 LGHNT, CDR2 FRNRAP. The CDR3 is 16 residues long. The CDR3 DNA follows: TGTGCTAGTGGTCCCGACCTTGGACAGTCTAAAACTGAAGCTTTCTTT. Encoded protein: CASGPDLGQSKTEAFF.

CDR3 nucleotide sequence: TGCGCCAGCAGCCAAGGACCCCCGGACAGCGCCCTGAACACCGGGGAGCTGTTTTTT. It encodes CASSQGPPDSALNTGELFF. The rearrangement uses TRBV4-1 and TRBJ2-2, with D possibly being TRBD1 (6 bases). Per germline, CDR1 MGHRA and CDR2 YSYEKL. V was pared by 1 base and J by 1 base, with 19 bases between. The CDR3 is 19 residues long.

The chain uses TRBV27 and TRBJ2-1; D not resolved. Germline CDR1 and CDR2: MNHEY and SMNVEV (reference sequence). The length of the CDR3 is 14 residues. V lost 2 bases and J 2 bases, leaving 7 bases between the germline ends. The CDR3 DNA follows: TGTGCCAGCAGTTTAGGGCAGGCCTACAATGAGCAGTTCTTC. Its translation: CASSLGQAYNEQFF.

The chain has TRBV7-2 and TRBJ2-7, with 9 nucleotides matching TRBD2. CDR1 is SGHTA and CDR2 is FQGNSA in the germline V gene. The trim removed 5 bases at V and 11 bases at J, leaving 13 bases unmatched. This CDR3 spans 14 amino acids. CDR3 loop: CASSPYGGGGVEYF. CDR3 coding DNA: TGTGCCAGCAGCCCATACGGCGGGGGGGGAGTCGAGTACTTC. The full variable domain, completed using reference TRBV7-2 and TRBJ2-7, is GAGVSQSPSNKVTEKGKDVELRCDPISGHTALYWYRQSLGQGLEFLIYFQGNSAPDKSGLPSDRFSAERTGGSVSTLTIQRTQQEDSAVYLCASSPYGGGGVEYFGPGTRLTVT.

The rearrangement joins TRBV19 to TRBJ1-5, with 9 nucleotides matching TRBD1. CDR1 LNHDA and CDR2 SQIVND come from the germline V gene (reference sequence). Trimming removed 3 bases from V and 6 bases from J; junction bases left unmatched: 3. The CDR3 sequence is 14 residues long. Written as DNA, the CDR3 is TGTGCCAGTAGTATGAGACAGGGGGTTCAGCCCCAGCATTTT. Residues: CASSMRQGVQPQHF.

This rearrangement joins TRBV6-5 to TRBJ1-4, with 9 bases that match TRBD1. CDR3 length: 15 amino acids. From germline, CDR1 is MNHEY and CDR2 SVGAGI. The V gene end was trimmed by 6 bases and the J gene end by 5 bases; junction bases not matched to a gene: 7. CDR3 bases: TGTGCCAGCAGGCTAGGGGGGACAGGGAATGAAAAACTGTTTTTT. Translation: CASRLGGTGNEKLFF.

This clone was found once. CDR3 amino acids: CASSSTGYTGELFF. The CDR3 coding sequence is TGCGCCAGCAGCTCAACAGGATACACCGGGGAGCTGTTTTTT. The rearrangement joins TRBV5-1 to TRBJ2-2; D might be TRBD1 (5 bases). Per germline, CDR1 SGHRS and CDR2 YFSETQ. The CDR3 spans 14 residues. V dropped 3 bases and J dropped 3 bases, with 9 bases sitting between them.

This chain's CDR3 is CASSGTIGLQGYTF. Here the CDR3 DNA reads TGTGCCAGCAGTGGTACTATTGGATTACAAGGCTACACCTTC. The rearrangement joins TRBV28 to TRBJ1-2; no firm D call. The CDR3 has 14 amino acids. The V end lost 5 bases, the J end lost 8 bases, and 18 bases lay between the germline ends. Looked up from germline, CDR1 is MDHEN and CDR2 is SYDVKM.

J is TRBJ2-1 and V is TRBV28, with 13 bases matching TRBD2. Germline V gene lookup returns CDR1 MDHEN and CDR2 SYDVKM. The CDR3 is made up of 15 amino acids. Unmatched junction bases numbered 2, after V lost 5 bases and J lost 4 bases. DNA for the CDR3: TGTGCCAGCAGTCGGGGACTAGCGGGATACAATGAGCAGTTCTTC. This codes for CASSRGLAGYNEQFF.

For this clone: At one boundary the junction diverges from the germline segment, which might be a read error. The chain couples TRBV23-1 to TRBJ1-1; no clear D. TRBV23-1 is given ORF status, its function remaining uncertain. The CDR3 has 12 amino acids. Here the CDR3 DNA reads TGCGCCAGCAGTCAATACCCGACTGGAGCTTTCTTT. This translates into CASSQYPTGAFF.

The V and J genes are TRBV6-5 and TRBJ2-7; 9 positions match TRBD1. The germline gives CDR1 MNHEY, CDR2 SVGAGI. Trimming cost V 7 bases and J 6 bases; bases outside gene matches: 10. CDR3 length equals 14 residues. CDR3 DNA sequence: TGTGCCAGCATGTACGGGACAGGGTTCACCGAGCAGTACTTC. This encodes CASMYGTGFTEQYF.

J is TRBJ2-6 and V is TRBV6-5; TRBD1 matches at 11 bases. CDR3 size: 15 residues. J gave up 3 bases and V 8 bases, and 3 bases lay outside the gene matches. Germline-derived CDR1 and CDR2 are MNHEY and SVGAGI. The DNA of the CDR3 is TGTGCCAGCCGGACAGGGGGCAGTGGGGCCAACGTCCTGACTTTC. Residues: CASRTGGSGANVLTF.

Concerning this clone: This same CDR3 is encoded by further DNA sequences in the sample. V is TRBV6-5 and J is TRBJ2-1, with a possible D match to TRBD2 (6 bases). The V gene's germline CDR1 is MNHEY and CDR2 SVGAGI. V was pared by 0 bases and J by 0 bases, with 9 bases between. The CDR3 sequence is 16 residues long. In nucleotides, the CDR3 is TGTGCCAGCAGTTACTCGGGCGGGGTCTCCTACAATGAGCAGTTCTTC. This translates into CASSYSGGVSYNEQFF.